This T cell receptor beta chain came from a study of CD8+ T cells in alopecia areata (dated by TCRdb to 2016 to 2018). Notes on the research overall: Treated patients were enrolled in an open-label pilot trial of oral tofacitinib, 5 to 10 mg twice daily, for moderate-to-severe alopecia areata. Patients stayed on tofacitinib for 6 to 18 months and then had 6 months of follow-up off drug so that delayed response and recurrence could be assessed. TCRbeta CDR3 regions were amplified by immunoSEQ multiplex PCR with 35 Vbeta forward and 13 Jbeta reverse primers. On the human side, TCRbeta sequencing was run on scalp tissue and on sorted CD4+ and CD8+ peripheral blood T cells from healthy controls and from alopecia areata patients with either patchy or totalis/universalis disease. Scalp clonality was compared across normal scalp (n=4), patchy alopecia areata scalp (n=8), and alopecia totalis/universalis scalp (n=8). RNA was extracted with the PAXgene miRNA kit for fixed scalp, the miRNeasy kit for PBMCs, and the RNeasy kit for mouse skin. For the treated patients, the SALT score, which quantifies what percentage of scalp surface area is affected, served as the measure of disease severity. The study used high-throughput TCRbeta sequencing to examine T cell clonal expansion in alopecia areata, in both the C3H/HeJ mouse model and human patients. Biopsies were taken from tofacitinib-treated patients at baseline and again at 4 and 24 weeks into treatment, and several of those patients also had a later scalp biopsy.

To note about this clone: Its antigen is not yet known. One base away there is no much larger clone; base qualities are not given.

This sample's time point label indicates: about 5 months on oral tofacitinib. The treatment or condition label here, explained by the study, means: oral pan-JAK inhibitor, 5-10 mg twice daily. From alopecia areata patients, peripheral blood was collected along with lesional scalp punch biopsies. PBMCs were isolated by density centrifugation and stained for CD3, CD4 and CD8, after which CD4+ and CD8+ T cells were sorted on a FACSAria. The CDR3, cysteine through phenylalanine, is 12 amino acids long. Of the read, only the CDR3 DNA is kept; its 36 bases are in frame from base 1. The germline V gene provides CDR1 SGHRS and CDR2 YFSETQ. V is cut by 0 bases and J by 6 bases, and the space between the germline ends is 7 bases. Libraries came from the immunoSEQ multiplex PCR assay. RNA was extracted from all samples and reverse transcribed into cDNA as template for TCR sequencing. SuperScript III was used to make first-strand cDNA, primed with a 2:1 mix of oligo-dT and random hexamers. A synthetic immune receptor repertoire was used to measure amplification bias, and any remaining bias was corrected computationally. The published analysis was carried out like this. Raw reads were preprocessed for error removal, and CDR3 was defined according to IMGT conventions as running from the conserved cysteine to phenylalanine. Clonality was computed by normalizing Shannon entropy by log2 of the number of productive unique TCRs and subtracting the result from 1. CD4 or CD8 identity of scalp clones was inferred by cross-referencing scalp TCRbeta sequences with sorted blood CD4 and CD8 repertoires. The clones in this table, taken by TCRdb from immuneACCESS, are in-frame only. Not every clone is retained; where verified, under half of the shortfall comes from an unresolved V gene, and the cause of the rest is unknown. Clonal size and the V and J genes are those of that table, whereas D and trimming came from the DNA. The sample table contains 190,000 or so clones; only one count was recorded for around three fifths of them. The top ten hold 10% to 15% of the sample.

What the work shows at the level of the full study, not this receptor alone: Shared TCR sequences between patients were less evident than in mice, which may be partly attributable to HLA diversity in the patient population. Lesional scalp, especially in alopecia totalis/universalis, showed higher clonality and more expanded CD8+ clones than normal scalp, suggesting antigenic drive. Unlike mouse skin, where gammadelta T cells dominate, normal human skin contains resident alphabeta T cells that get sequenced too, which complicates analysis of the scalp TCR repertoire. Because the treated cohort was small and had just a single nonresponder, larger studies are needed to establish links between baseline CD8+ expansion and response. Many expanded lesional clones persisted in scalp and blood during tofacitinib treatment, which may partly explain relapse after stopping treatment. Tofacitinib significantly decreased scalp clonality and the number of expanded CD8+ clones among the top 100 scalp clones.

The rearranged chain carries TRBV5-1 and TRBJ2-7, and possibly TRBD2, on 5 matching bases. This receptor was identified in a human donor with alopecia areata. The specimen comprised CD8+ T cells sorted from blood, sampled at week 24, from a patient treated with tofacitinib. The CDR3 region has the sequence CASSLAAGEQYF. The nucleotides read TGCGCCAGCAGCTTGGCCGCGGGCGAGCAGTACTTC.